The present T cell receptor beta chain was sequenced within a study of identical twins. Study results and caveats: In cord blood, abundant beta clonotypes had fewer insertions; memory showed no trend. Less excess twin sharing appeared in beta out-of-frame sequences. For zero-insertion analyses, partial confounding could come from invariant MAIT and iNKT cells.

This clonotype was observed at least ten times. The antigen is unknown. The junction differs from germline at one of its ends, possibly a read error. A universal primer site came from template switching; cDNA carried unique molecular identifiers. TCRdb re-called the 5' RACE reads through MiXCR, storing one row per CDR3 protein. This sample has some 590,000 distinct CDR3 sequences; around 9.6% occur once, and the top ten carry 2.5% to 3.5%. This CDR3 is 13 amino acids long. Per germline, CDR1 SEHNR and CDR2 FQNEAQ (reference sequence). These data were likewise used in another study, on yellow fever vaccine responses in identical twins.

The J gene is TRBJ2-3, the V gene TRBV7-9, with a weak D call TRBD1 (6 bases). Source material: PBMCs. This clonotype originated in a young woman in good health. CDR3 coding DNA: TGTGCCAGCAGCATAAGGGACACAAATACGCAGTATTTT. Its translation is CASSIRDTNTQYF.